The 17 T cell receptor beta chains below were found in one sample sequenced in a study of monozygotic twins with inflammatory bowel disease. Each CDR3 protein gets one entry in TCRdb, which reprocessed the 5' RACE reads and gives no DNA. The listing contains approximately 400,000 distinct CDR3 sequences. The sample was blood. The receptor source for this set is a human donor with ulcerative colitis or Crohn's disease, or a healthy co-twin of an affected twin (not recorded which).

J is TRBJ1-3 and V is TRBV7-2; TCRdb lists TRBD1, though no DNA is available to test this call. The CDR3 is 13 residues long. CDR1 and CDR2 (germline): SGHTA, FQGNSA. The CDR3 loop reads CASSLARVNTIYF.

The chain joins TRBV7-9 to TRBJ2-5; TCRdb gives TRBD2 as the D gene, but with no DNA this cannot be confirmed. In germline, CDR1 is SEHNR, CDR2 FQNEAQ (reference sequence). This CDR3 is built from 15 residues. The CDR3 spells CASSLKRGFQETQYF.

This sequence joins TRBV19 and TRBJ2-1; without DNA, the TCRdb call of TRBD2 cannot be checked. In germline, CDR1 is LNHDA, CDR2 SQIVND (reference sequence). CDR3 size: 15 residues. CDR3 protein: CASSIRTSGSGEQFF.

This chain uses TRBV4-3 with TRBJ2-7; TCRdb reports TRBD2, a call that lacks DNA to check it against. CDR3 size: 16 residues. The germline V gene encodes CDR1 LGHNA and CDR2 YSLEER. CDR3 sequence: CASSQDSASGSYEQYF.

The rearrangement uses TRBV5-6 and TRBJ1-1. From germline, CDR1 is SGHDT and CDR2 YYEEEE. CDR3 length: 14 amino acids. CDR3 sequence reads: CASSLLIPNTEAFF.

The chain employs TRBV5-1 and TRBJ2-3; lacking DNA, the TRBD1 call made by TCRdb goes unchecked. The CDR3 has 15 amino acids. In germline, CDR1 is SGHRS, CDR2 YFSETQ. The CDR3: CASSLAGQRTDTQYF.

J is TRBJ2-7 and V is TRBV12-3 or TRBV12-4; the D gene TCRdb calls, TRBD1, cannot be checked with no DNA. This CDR3 comprises 16 residues. The CDR3 loop reads CASSFSGRSPSYEQYF.

The chain recombines TRBV20-1 with TRBJ2-3; with no DNA, the TCRdb D assignment of TRBD2 cannot be verified. The CDR3 runs 14 residues. The germline V gene has CDR1 DFQATT and CDR2 SNEGSKA (reference sequence). The CDR3 loop is CSWTSGRGTDTQYF.

The chain links TRBV12-3 or TRBV12-4 to TRBJ2-2; TCRdb designates TRBD2, a call that cannot be tested without DNA. The CDR3 has 15 residues. The CDR3: CASAIAGGSTGELFF.

This chain links TRBV20-1 with TRBJ1-4; there is no DNA to check the TCRdb D call of TRBD1. Germline CDR1 and CDR2: DFQATT and SNEGSKA (reference sequence). The CDR3 length is 16 residues. The CDR3 reads CSARDLVASPPEKLFF.

The chain couples TRBV7-8 to TRBJ2-7. This CDR3 contains 15 residues. The germline V gene has CDR1 SGHVS and CDR2 FQNEAQ. The CDR3: CASSHSGSPTYEQYF.

J is TRBJ1-3 and V is TRBV6-1; TCRdb reports TRBD1, a call that lacks DNA to check it against. The CDR3 has 17 amino acids. Looked up from germline, CDR1 is MNHNS and CDR2 is SASEGT. The CDR3: CASSRPPGQGFGNTIYF.

V gene TRBV25-1 combines with J gene TRBJ2-5; without DNA, the TCRdb call of TRBD2 cannot be checked. The CDR3 length is 15 residues. CDR1 and CDR2 (germline): MGHDK, SYGVNS. This chain's CDR3 is CASSEWGGSTETQYF.

The chain couples TRBV7-2 to TRBJ2-2. There are 14 residues in the CDR3. The germline CDR1 and CDR2 sequences are SGHTA and FQGNSA. The CDR3 is CASRTGSRTGELFF.

J is TRBJ2-7 and V is TRBV20-1; TCRdb proposes TRBD2, but this gene call is untestable without DNA. Germline values: CDR1 DFQATT, CDR2 SNEGSKA (reference sequence). CDR3 length equals 13 residues. The CDR3 spells CSARSAGGYEQYF.

The rearrangement joins TRBV5-1 to TRBJ2-5; TCRdb names TRBD2, which stays unverified in the absence of DNA. CDR3 length: 15 amino acids. Germline V lookup: CDR1 SGHRS, CDR2 YFSETQ. The CDR3 region is CASKASGGFLETQYF.

This chain joins TRBV12-3 or TRBV12-4 and TRBJ1-5; the TCRdb call, TRBD1, lacks DNA for checking. This CDR3 comprises 14 residues. The CDR3 sequence: CASRGQPNYQPQHF.